The 11 T cell receptor beta chains presented below share a single source sample, sequenced in a study of blood T cell repertoires in COVID-19. Assay: immunoSEQ multiplex PCR; the TCRdb copy retains only in-frame clones and omits some. The profile shows about 230,000 clones, roughly 80% of them singletons. Sequenced input: peripheral blood. These receptors came from a woman older than 75 with acute or convalescent COVID-19.

This chain uses TRBV19 with TRBJ1-2; D is unresolved. Germline V gene sequence: CDR1 LNHDA, CDR2 SQIVND (reference sequence). The CDR3 consists of 11 residues. V lost 6 bases, J lost 4 bases, and 6 bases lay in between. The CDR3 DNA reads TGTGCCAGTAGAACAGCCTATGGCTACACCTTC. Protein sequence: CASRTAYGYTF.

V is TRBV9 and J is TRBJ2-1; TRBD2 matches 11 bases. Germline V gene lookup returns CDR1 SGDLS and CDR2 YYNGEE. The CDR3 spans 18 residues. The J segment lost 0 bases and the V segment lost 2 bases, leaving 7 bases of the junction unmatched. The CDR3 spells CASSVSGTSGSSYNEQFF. CDR3 nucleotide sequence: TGTGCCAGCAGCGTCAGCGGGACTAGCGGTAGCTCCTACAATGAGCAGTTCTTC.

The chain joins TRBV3-1 (or the pseudogene TRBV3-2) to TRBJ1-1, with D uncertain. CDR3 size: 13 residues. V was pared by 7 bases and J by 3 bases, with 12 bases between. Germline loops: CDR1 LGHDT, CDR2 YNNKEL (reference sequence). The CDR3 protein is CASTTTPDTEAFF. The CDR3 DNA reads TGTGCCAGCACCACGACACCGGACACTGAAGCTTTCTTT.

V gene TRBV12-3 or TRBV12-4 combines with J gene TRBJ1-1; D remains unclear. The CDR3 runs to 12 residues. V lost 1 base and J 7 bases, leaving 7 bases between the germline ends. The CDR3 loop reads CASSLVGGEAFF. For the CDR3, the DNA is TGTGCCAGCAGTTTAGTCGGCGGTGAAGCTTTCTTT.

J is TRBJ1-6 and V is TRBV27, with TRBD1 as a possible D gene (5 bases). V was shortened by 3 bases and J by 6 bases, with 9 bases between the two germline ends. Germline values: CDR1 MNHEY, CDR2 SMNVEV (reference sequence). This CDR3 region has 14 residues. CDR3 in DNA: TGTGCCAGCAGTTTTCAGGGTTTTAATTCACCCCTCCACTTT. Amino acids: CASSFQGFNSPLHF.

J is TRBJ2-2 and V is TRBV2; 12 positions agree with TRBD2. The CDR3 spans 14 residues. Germline lookup yields CDR1 SNHLY and CDR2 FYNNEI. V lost 6 bases, J lost 5 bases, and 1 base stayed unmatched. CDR3 sequence reads: CASSTSGRTGELFF. The DNA for the CDR3 is TGTGCCAGCAGCACTAGCGGGAGGACCGGGGAGCTGTTTTTT.

The chain couples TRBV30 to TRBJ1-4; 8 bases map to TRBD1. Germline-derived CDR1 and CDR2 are GTSNPN and SVGIG (reference sequence). J lost 8 bases, V lost 4 bases, and 21 bases had no gene match. The length of the CDR3 is 18 residues. In nucleotides, the CDR3 is TGTGCCTGGAAGAGGGACGGAAACAGGGGGTTCATTGGGGAAAAACTGTTTTTT. It encodes CAWKRDGNRGFIGEKLFF.

The CDR3 reads CASRANQPQHF. CDR3 nucleotides: TGTGCCAGCAGAGCTAATCAGCCCCAGCATTTT. This chain joins TRBV6-5 and TRBJ1-5; D gene ambiguous. V gave up 6 bases and J gave up 4 bases, with 4 bases separating them. CDR1 MNHEY and CDR2 SVGAGI come from the germline V gene. CDR3 length equals 11 residues.

The gene calls are TRBV6-5 and TRBJ1-1, with TRBD1 as a possible D gene (6 bases). Germline assignment: CDR1 MNHEY and CDR2 SVGAGI. The CDR3 totals 14 residues. V dropped 2 bases and J dropped 4 bases, with 11 bases sitting between them. In DNA form, the CDR3 reads TGTGCCAGCAGTTACGAGGGCAGGGGCACTGAAGCTTTCTTT. Translating gives CASSYEGRGTEAFF.

The CDR3 DNA sequence: TGTGCCAGCAGTGAAGCAGGAGCGGGAGAGAGTTACAATGAGCAGTTCTTC. It codes for CASSEAGAGESYNEQFF. The chain is built from TRBV2 and TRBJ2-1; 8 bases fit TRBD2. Germline V gene data show CDR1 as SNHLY and CDR2 as FYNNEI. Unmatched junction bases numbered 8, after V lost 0 bases and J lost 4 bases. The CDR3 sequence is 17 residues long. Full variable domain (remainder filled in from reference TRBV2 and TRBJ2-1): EPEVTQTPSHQVTQMGQEVILRCVPISNHLYFYWYRQILGQKVEFLVSFYNNEISEKSEIFDDQFSVERPDGSNFTLKIRSTKLEDSAMYFCASSEAGAGESYNEQFFGPGTRLTVL.

This clone showed up just a few times. V and J are TRBV19 and TRBJ2-1; D unresolved. Trimming cost V 5 bases and J 8 bases, with 10 bases left between them. Germline CDR1 LNHDA, CDR2 SQIVND (reference sequence). The CDR3 loop spans 12 amino acids. The CDR3 here is CASSAVTDEQFF. CDR3 sequence (DNA): TGTGCCAGTAGTGCAGTGACTGATGAGCAGTTCTTC. Drawing the rest from reference TRBV19 and TRBJ2-1, the complete variable domain is DGGITQSPKYLFRKEGQNVTLSCEQNLNHDAMYWYRQDPGQGLRLIYYSQIVNDFQKGDIAEGYSVSREKKESFPLTVTSAQKNPTAFYLCASSAVTDEQFFGPGTRLTVL.